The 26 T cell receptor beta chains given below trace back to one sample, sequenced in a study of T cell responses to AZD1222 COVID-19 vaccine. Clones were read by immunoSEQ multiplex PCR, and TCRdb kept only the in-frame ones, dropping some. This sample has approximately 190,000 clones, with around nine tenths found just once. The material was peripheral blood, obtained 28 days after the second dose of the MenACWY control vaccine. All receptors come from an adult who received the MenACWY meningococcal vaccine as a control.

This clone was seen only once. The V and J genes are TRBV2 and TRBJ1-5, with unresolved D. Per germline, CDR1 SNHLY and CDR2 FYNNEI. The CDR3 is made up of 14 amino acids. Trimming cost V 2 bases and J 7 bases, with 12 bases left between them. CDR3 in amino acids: CASSEMGNSQPQHF. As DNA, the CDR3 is TGTGCCAGCAGTGAAATGGGGAATTCCCAGCCCCAGCATTTT.

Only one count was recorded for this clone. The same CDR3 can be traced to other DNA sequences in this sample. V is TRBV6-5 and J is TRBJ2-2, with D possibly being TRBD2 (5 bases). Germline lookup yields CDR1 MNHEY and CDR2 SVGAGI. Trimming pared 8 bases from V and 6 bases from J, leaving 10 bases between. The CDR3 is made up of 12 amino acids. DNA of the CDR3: TGTGCCAGCGTAGGAGGTCCCGGGGAGCTGTTTTTT. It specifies CASVGGPGELFF.

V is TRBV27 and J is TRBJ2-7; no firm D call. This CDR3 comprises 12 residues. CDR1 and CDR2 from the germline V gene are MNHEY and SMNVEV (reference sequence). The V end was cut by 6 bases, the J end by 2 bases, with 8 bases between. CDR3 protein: CASRDGTYEQYF. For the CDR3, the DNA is TGTGCCAGCAGAGACGGAACCTACGAGCAGTACTTC.

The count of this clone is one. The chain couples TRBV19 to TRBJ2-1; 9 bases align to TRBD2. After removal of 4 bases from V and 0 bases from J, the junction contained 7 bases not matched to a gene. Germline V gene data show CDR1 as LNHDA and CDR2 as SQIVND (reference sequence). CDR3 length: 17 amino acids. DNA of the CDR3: TGTGCCAGTAGTACCCTTTCACTAGCGGGCTCCTACAATGAGCAGTTCTTC. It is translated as CASSTLSLAGSYNEQFF.

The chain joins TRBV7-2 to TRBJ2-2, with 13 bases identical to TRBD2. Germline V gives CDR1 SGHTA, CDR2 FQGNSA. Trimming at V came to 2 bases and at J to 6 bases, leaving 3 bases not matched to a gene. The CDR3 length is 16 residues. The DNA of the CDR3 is TGTGCCAGCAGCTTAACTAGCGGGAGGGCCCCCGGGGAGCTGTTTTTT. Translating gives CASSLTSGRAPGELFF. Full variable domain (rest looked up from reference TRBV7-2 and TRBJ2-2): GAGVSQSPSNKVTEKGKDVELRCDPISGHTALYWYRQSLGQGLEFLIYFQGNSAPDKSGLPSDRFSAERTGGSVSTLTIQRTQQEDSAVYLCASSLTSGRAPGELFFGEGSRLTVL.

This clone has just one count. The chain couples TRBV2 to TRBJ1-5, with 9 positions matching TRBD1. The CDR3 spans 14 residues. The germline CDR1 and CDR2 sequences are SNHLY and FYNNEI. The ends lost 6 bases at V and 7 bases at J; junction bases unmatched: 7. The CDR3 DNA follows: TGTGCCAGCAGCCCGGACAGGGGAAGGCAGCCCCAGCATTTT. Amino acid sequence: CASSPDRGRQPQHF. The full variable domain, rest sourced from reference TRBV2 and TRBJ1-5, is EPEVTQTPSHQVTQMGQEVILRCVPISNHLYFYWYRQILGQKVEFLVSFYNNEISEKSEIFDDQFSVERPDGSNFTLKIRSTKLEDSAMYFCASSPDRGRQPQHFGDGTRLSIL.

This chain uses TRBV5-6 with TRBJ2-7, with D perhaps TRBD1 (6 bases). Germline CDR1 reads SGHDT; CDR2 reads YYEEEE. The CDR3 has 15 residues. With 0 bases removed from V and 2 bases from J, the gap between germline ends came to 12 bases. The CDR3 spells CASSLADRSAYEQYF. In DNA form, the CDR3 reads TGTGCCAGCAGCTTGGCTGACAGGAGTGCCTACGAGCAGTACTTC.

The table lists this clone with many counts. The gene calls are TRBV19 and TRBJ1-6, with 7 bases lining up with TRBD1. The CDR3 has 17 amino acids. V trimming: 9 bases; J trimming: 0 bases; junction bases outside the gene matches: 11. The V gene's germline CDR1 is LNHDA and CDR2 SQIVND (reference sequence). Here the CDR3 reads CASQGGGASSYNSPLHF. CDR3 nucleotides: TGTGCCAGCCAGGGAGGGGGCGCTAGCTCCTATAATTCACCCCTCCACTTT.

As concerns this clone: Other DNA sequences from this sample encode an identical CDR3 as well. The CDR3 DNA sequence: TGTGCCAGCAGTTTAGGGCTTGAAGCTTTCTTT. Translating it yields CASSLGLEAFF. The chain carries TRBV28 and TRBJ1-1, with unresolved D. CDR1 is MDHEN and CDR2 is SYDVKM in the germline V gene. Trimming took 2 bases from V and 7 from J, leaving 5 bases between them. The CDR3 length is 11 residues.

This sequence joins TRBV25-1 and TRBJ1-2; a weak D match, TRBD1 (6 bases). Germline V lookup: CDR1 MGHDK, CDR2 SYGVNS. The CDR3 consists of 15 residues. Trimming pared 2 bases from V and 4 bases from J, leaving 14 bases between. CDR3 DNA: TGTGCCAGCAGTGAAGGGCAGGGGTCCGGCTATGGCTACACCTTC. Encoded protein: CASSEGQGSGYGYTF.

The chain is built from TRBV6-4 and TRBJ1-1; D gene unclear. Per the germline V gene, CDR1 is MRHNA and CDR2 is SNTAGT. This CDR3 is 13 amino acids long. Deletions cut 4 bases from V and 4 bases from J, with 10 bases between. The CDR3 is CASSVGEGTEAFF. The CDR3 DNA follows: TGTGCCAGCAGTGTTGGGGAGGGCACTGAAGCTTTCTTT.

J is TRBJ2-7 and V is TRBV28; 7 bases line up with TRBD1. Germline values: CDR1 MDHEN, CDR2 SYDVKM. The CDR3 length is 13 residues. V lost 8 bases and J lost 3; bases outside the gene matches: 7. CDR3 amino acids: CASGGQTNYEQYF. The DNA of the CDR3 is TGTGCCAGCGGGGGACAGACTAACTACGAGCAGTACTTC.

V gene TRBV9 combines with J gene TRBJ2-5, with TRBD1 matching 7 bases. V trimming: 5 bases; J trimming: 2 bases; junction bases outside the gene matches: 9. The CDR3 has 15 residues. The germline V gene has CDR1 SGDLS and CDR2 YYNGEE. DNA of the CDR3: TGTGCCAGCAGTGCCGGGGACAGCCTTCAAGAGACCCAGTACTTC. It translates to CASSAGDSLQETQYF. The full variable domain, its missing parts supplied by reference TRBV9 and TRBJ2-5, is DSGVTQTPKHLITATGQRVTLRCSPRSGDLSVYWYQQSLDQGLQFLIQYYNGEERAKGNILERFSAQQFPDLHSELNLSSLELGDSALYFCASSAGDSLQETQYFGPGTRLLVL.

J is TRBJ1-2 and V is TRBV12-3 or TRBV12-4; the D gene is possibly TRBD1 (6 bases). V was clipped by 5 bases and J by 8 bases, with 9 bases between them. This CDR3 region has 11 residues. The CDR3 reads CASSLDRGYTF. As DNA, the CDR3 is TGTGCCAGCAGTCTCGACAGGGGCTACACCTTC.

CDR3 bases: TGTGCCAGCAGTTTCCTAGCGGGAACTAGCACAGATACGCAGTATTTT. It is translated as CASSFLAGTSTDTQYF. The chain carries TRBV6-2 or TRBV6-3 and TRBJ2-3; 9 bases fit TRBD2. V shed 4 bases and J 0 bases; nucleotides not matched to a gene: 5. This CDR3 is built from 16 residues. CDR1 MNHEY and CDR2 SVGEGT come from the germline V gene.

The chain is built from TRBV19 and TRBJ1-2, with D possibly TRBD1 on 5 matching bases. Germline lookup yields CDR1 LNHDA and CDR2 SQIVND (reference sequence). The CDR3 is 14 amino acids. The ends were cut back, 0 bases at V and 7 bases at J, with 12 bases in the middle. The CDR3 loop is CASSIDWGEGGYTF. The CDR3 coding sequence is TGTGCCAGTAGTATAGACTGGGGGGAAGGTGGCTACACCTTC.

The CDR3 protein is CASSAQGGGPDTQYF. The CDR3 nucleotides are TGTGCCAGCAGCGCACAGGGGGGGGGCCCGGATACGCAGTATTTT. The chain has TRBV7-6 and TRBJ2-3; D perhaps matches TRBD1 (8 bases). CDR3 size: 15 residues. Trimming removed 5 bases at V and 6 bases at J, with 18 bases between. Germline-derived CDR1 and CDR2 are SGHVS and FNYEAQ.

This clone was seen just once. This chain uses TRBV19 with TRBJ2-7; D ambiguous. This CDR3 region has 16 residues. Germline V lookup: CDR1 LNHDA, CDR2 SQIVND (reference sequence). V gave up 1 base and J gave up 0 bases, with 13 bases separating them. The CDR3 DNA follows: TGTGCCAGTAGTATAGGGACCGGGTCCAGCTCCTACGAGCAGTACTTC. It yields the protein CASSIGTGSSSYEQYF. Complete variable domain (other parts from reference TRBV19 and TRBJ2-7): DGGITQSPKYLFRKEGQNVTLSCEQNLNHDAMYWYRQDPGQGLRLIYYSQIVNDFQKGDIAEGYSVSREKKESFPLTVTSAQKNPTAFYLCASSIGTGSSSYEQYFGPGTRLTVT.

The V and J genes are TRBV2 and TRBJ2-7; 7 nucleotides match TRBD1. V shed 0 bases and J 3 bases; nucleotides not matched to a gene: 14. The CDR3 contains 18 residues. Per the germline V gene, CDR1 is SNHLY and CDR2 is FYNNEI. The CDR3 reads CASSEAHPGTANYYEQYF. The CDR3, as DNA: TGTGCCAGCAGTGAAGCGCATCCGGGGACAGCTAATTACTACGAGCAGTACTTC.

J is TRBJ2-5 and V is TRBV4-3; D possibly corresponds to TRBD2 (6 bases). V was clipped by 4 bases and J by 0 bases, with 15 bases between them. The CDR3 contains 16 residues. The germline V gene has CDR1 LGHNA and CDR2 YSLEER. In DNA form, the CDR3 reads TGCGCCAGCAGCCCGGGACTCGCGAACAACCAAGAGACCCAGTACTTC. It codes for CASSPGLANNQETQYF.

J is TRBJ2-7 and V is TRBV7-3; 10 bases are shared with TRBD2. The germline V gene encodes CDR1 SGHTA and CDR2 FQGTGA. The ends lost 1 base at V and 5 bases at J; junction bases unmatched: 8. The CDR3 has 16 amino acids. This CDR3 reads CASSLIALAGRHEQYF. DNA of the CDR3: TGTGCCAGCAGCTTAATCGCACTAGCGGGAAGACACGAGCAGTACTTC.

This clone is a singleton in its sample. In nucleotides, the CDR3 is TGTGCCAGTAGTTCGAGGACCCATAACGAGCAGTACTTC. Translated, it gives CASSSRTHNEQYF. The gene calls are TRBV19 and TRBJ2-7; no clear D gene. The germline gives CDR1 LNHDA, CDR2 SQIVND (reference sequence). V lost 5 bases and J 5 bases, leaving 13 bases between the germline ends. The CDR3 length is 13 residues.

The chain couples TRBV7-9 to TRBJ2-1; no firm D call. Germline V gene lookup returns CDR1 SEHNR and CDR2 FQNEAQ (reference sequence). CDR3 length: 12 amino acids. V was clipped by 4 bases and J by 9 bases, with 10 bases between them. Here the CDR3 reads CASSSRRSEQFF. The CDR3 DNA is TGTGCCAGCAGCTCTAGGAGAAGTGAGCAGTTCTTC.

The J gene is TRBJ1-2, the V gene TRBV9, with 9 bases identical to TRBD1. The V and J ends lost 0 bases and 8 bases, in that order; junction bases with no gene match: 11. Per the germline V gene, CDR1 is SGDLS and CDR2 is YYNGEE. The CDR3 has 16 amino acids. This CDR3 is CASSVGGQGSLRGYTF. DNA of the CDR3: TGTGCCAGCAGCGTAGGGGGACAGGGATCCCTTCGAGGCTACACCTTC.

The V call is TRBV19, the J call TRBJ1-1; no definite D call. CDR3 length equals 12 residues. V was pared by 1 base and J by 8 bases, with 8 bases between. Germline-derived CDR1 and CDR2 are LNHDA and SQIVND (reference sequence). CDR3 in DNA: TGTGCCAGTAGTATAGTTGTGGGGGAAGCTTTCTTT. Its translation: CASSIVVGEAFF. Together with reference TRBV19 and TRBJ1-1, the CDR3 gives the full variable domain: DGGITQSPKYLFRKEGQNVTLSCEQNLNHDAMYWYRQDPGQGLRLIYYSQIVNDFQKGDIAEGYSVSREKKESFPLTVTSAQKNPTAFYLCASSIVVGEAFFGQGTRLTVV.

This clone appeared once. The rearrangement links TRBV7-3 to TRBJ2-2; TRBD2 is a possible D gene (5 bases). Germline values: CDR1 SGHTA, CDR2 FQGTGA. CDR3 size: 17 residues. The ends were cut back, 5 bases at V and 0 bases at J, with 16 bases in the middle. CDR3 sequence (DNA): TGTGCCAGCAGCCCTGGGTCTCGGGGATCGAACACCGGGGAGCTGTTTTTT. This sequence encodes CASSPGSRGSNTGELFF.